This T cell receptor beta chain stems from a study of blood T cells in healthy people across ages. Regarding the study as a whole: Older age went with lower TCR beta diversity per million T cells, in a roughly linear way. Expanded clonotype shifts may have been confounded, as the donors had an unknown CMV status.

Concerning this clonotype itself: Its antigen is unknown.

Primers used in a second PCR of roughly 6 to 12 cycles were a sample-barcoded 5' primer and a J-beta primer mix. Every cDNA was tagged by a template-switch adaptor with 12 random nucleotides. Each CDR3 protein is one row after TCRdb ran MiXCR on the 5' RACE reads. The data hold fewer than 800,000 distinct CDR3 sequences, with around half observed a single time. RNA extraction gave at least 5.5 micrograms of total RNA per sample. J lost 3 bases, V lost 4 bases, and 6 bases had no gene match. This CDR3 spans 16 amino acids. CDR1 and CDR2 from the germline V gene are LGHDT and YNNKEL (reference sequence).

The TCR comes from a woman in her sixties or seventies in good health. Sequenced: blood. The chain joins TRBV3-1 to TRBJ2-3; TRBD2 aligns across 11 bases. The CDR3 here is CASSRPTSGVTDTQYF. The CDR3 DNA is TGTGCCAGCAGCCGCCCGACTAGCGGGGTTACAGATACGCAGTATTTT.